Shown below are 5 T cell receptor beta chains from a single sample sequenced in a study of molecular identifiers for immune sequencing clone quantification (dated by TCRdb to 2016 to 2019). Library preparation used PCR. The sequencer was a NextSeq 500. The public reads were run again by TCRdb, first through fastp at Q25 and then through MiXCR, and only productive beta chains were kept. Each CDR3 protein gets just one entry, which takes the most common genes and DNA from the rows behind it. The sample table lists approximately 550,000 distinct CDR3 sequences, approximately 25% of them with a count of one. Together, the top ten hold under 0.8% of the sample. The sample taken for sequencing was naive CD8+ T cells from blood, with Jurkat cell RNA spiked in. The sample's cell subset or site label is to be understood as: FACS-sorted CD8+CD4-CCR7+CD45RA+ naive T cells. The source is a human donor in good health. Some libraries in this study had Jurkat cell RNA spiked in.

There are a few counts of this clonotype. The chain carries TRBV2 and TRBJ1-2, with TRBD1 as a possible D gene (5 bases). This CDR3 comprises 14 residues. Germline V gene data show CDR1 as SNHLY and CDR2 as FYNNEI. The V end was cut by 3 bases, the J end by 6 bases, with 14 bases between. CDR3 loop: CASSDWVEDNGYTF. As DNA, the CDR3 is TGTGCCAGCAGTGACTGGGTCGAGGACAATGGCTACACCTTC.

This clonotype was found a few times. This chain joins TRBV6-2 or TRBV6-3 and TRBJ2-7; D remains unclear. Germline CDR1 reads MNHEY; CDR2 reads SVGEGT. The CDR3 is 14 residues long. Trimming shortened V by 7 bases and J by 2 bases, and 15 bases separated the two germline ends. The CDR3 DNA is TGTGCCAGCACCTTACTGCGCGGCACCTACGAGCAGTACTTC. Its protein product is CASTLLRGTYEQYF.

This clonotype was detected only a few times. V usage is TRBV6-2 or TRBV6-3 and J usage is TRBJ1-1, with D perhaps TRBD1 (6 bases). The CDR3 totals 16 residues. V lost 4 bases, J lost 5 bases, and 20 bases lay in between. Germline lookup yields CDR1 MNHEY and CDR2 SVGEGT. CDR3 DNA: TGTGCCAGCAGTTCCCTCAGGGGATTGTCTGGGACTGAAGCTTTCTTT. Translated: CASSSLRGLSGTEAFF.

This clonotype was seen many times. CDR3 in amino acids: CASSRPGSAATNEKLFF. The DNA for the CDR3 is TGTGCCAGCAGCCGCCCCGGGTCAGCAGCAACTAATGAAAAACTGTTTTTT. This chain connects TRBV28 to TRBJ1-4, with D unresolved. Deletions cut 6 bases from V and 0 bases from J, with 17 bases between. The CDR3 covers 17 residues. CDR1 and CDR2 from the germline V gene are MDHEN and SYDVKM.

As concerns this clonotype: With a much larger clone just one base away, this may be a read error. The rearrangement uses TRBV5-1 and TRBJ1-3; D gene ambiguous. Trimming pared 2 bases from V and 2 bases from J, leaving 8 bases between. The CDR3 totals 14 residues. Germline lookup yields CDR1 SGHRS and CDR2 YFSETQ. The CDR3 spells CASSFESPGNTIYF. DNA for the CDR3: TGCGCCAGCAGCTTCGAGAGCCCTGGAAACACCATATATTTT.